Listed below are T cell receptor beta chains from one sample, sequenced in a study of OX40 agonist ivuxolimab in advanced cancers. Sequencing was performed with immunoSEQ multiplex PCR; in TCRdb, only in-frame clones are kept and a portion is missing. Among tens of thousands of clones listed, approximately 90% were seen once. The material sequenced was CD4+ or CD8+ T cells sorted from blood, taken in a trial of the OX40 agonist ivuxolimab. The receptors shown here come from an adult with an advanced solid tumor such as melanoma, head and neck, liver or kidney cancer. CDR3s include the opening cysteine and the closing phenylalanine or tryptophan. The order of the fields is D gene, clone size, J gene, V gene, CDR3 DNA, CDR3 protein. The D gene is left open where the match is weak. Clone size is shown for a subset of rows, as once, few, many or a class of expanded clone.

>TRBD2|.|TRBJ2-7|TRBV7-2
TGTGCCAGCAGCTCACTAGCGGGAGGGATCAACGAGCAGTACTTC
CASSSLAGGINEQYF
>TRBD2|once|TRBJ2-7|TRBV19
TGTGCCAGTAGTGGCGGGGGGCGACGCACTTACGAGCAGTACTTC
CASSGGGRRTYEQYF
>TRBD1|.|TRBJ2-5|TRBV6-5
TGTGCCAGCAGTTACTCGACAGGGGAAGAGACCCAGTACTTC
CASSYSTGEETQYF
>.|.|TRBJ1-1|TRBV7-9
TGTGCCAGCACCCTTACGGCCGGCTACACTGAAGCTTTCTTT
CASTLTAGYTEAFF
>.|few|TRBJ1-3|TRBV19
TGTGCCAGTAGTATCCTCCAGGGGTACGTCTCTGGAAACACCATATATTTT
CASSILQGYVSGNTIYF
>TRBD1|.|TRBJ2-3|TRBV5-4
TGTGCCAGCAGCTTGACAGGGGGCAACACAGATACGCAGTATTTT
CASSLTGGNTDTQYF
>TRBD1|.|TRBJ2-3|TRBV27
TGTGCCAGCAGCCTTCGGACAGGGTACAGGAACACAGATACGCAGTATTTT
CASSLRTGYRNTDTQYF
>TRBD1|.|TRBJ1-5|TRBV19
TGTGCCAGTATTCTTAAACAGGGGCTGGGTCAGCCCCAGCATTTT
CASILKQGLGQPQHF
>.|.|TRBJ1-5|TRBV11-2
TGTGCCAGCAGCTTAAGTCCTGGCCCCTATCAGCCCCAGCATTTT
CASSLSPGPYQPQHF
>.|.|TRBJ1-1|TRBV30
TGTGCCTGGAGTTTGGGGTTTGGGACTGAAGCTTTCTTT
CAWSLGFGTEAFF
>.|.|TRBJ1-2|TRBV5-8
TGTGCCAGCAGCTTGGGGTCCCGAGTTATGAGCTATGGCTACACCTTC
CASSLGSRVMSYGYTF
>.|once|TRBJ1-2|TRBV4-3
TGCGCCAGCAGCCAAGGTGGAACTAGCTATGGCTACACCTTC
CASSQGGTSYGYTF
>.|.|TRBJ1-4|TRBV7-9
TGTGCCAGCAGCCCATATGGGGGGGGAGACGAAAAACTGTTTTTT
CASSPYGGGDEKLFF
>TRBD1|few|TRBJ2-7|TRBV27
TGTGCCAGCAGTTTGGGACAGTCCTACGAGCAGTACTTC
CASSLGQSYEQYF
>.|.|TRBJ1-1|TRBV4-3
TGCGCCAGCAGCCCCGGCGGGTCGAGGACTGAAGCTTTCTTT
CASSPGGSRTEAFF
>.|.|TRBJ1-2|TRBV9
TGTGCCAGCAGCGTAGGGGGGGGCACCTATGGCTACACCTTC
CASSVGGGTYGYTF
>TRBD1|.|TRBJ1-5|TRBV7-8
TGTGCCAGCAGCTGGACAGGGGGCGAGTACGGTCAGCCCCAGCATTTT
CASSWTGGEYGQPQHF
>TRBD1|.|TRBJ1-5|TRBV30
TGTGCCTGGAGTTTGTTGGACAGGGAAAGTCAGCCCCAGCATTTT
CAWSLLDRESQPQHF
>TRBD1|.|TRBJ2-7|TRBV4-3
TGCGCCAGCAGCCCTACAGGGGGATCCTACGAGCAGTACTTC
CASSPTGGSYEQYF
>.|few|TRBJ1-1|TRBV29-1
TGCAGCGTTGTAGGGTCGGCTGAAGCTTTCTTT
CSVVGSAEAFF
>TRBD2|.|TRBJ2-3|TRBV4-3
TGCGCCAGCAGCCGATTGGGACTAGCGGCCACAGATACGCAGTATTTT
CASSRLGLAATDTQYF
>.|.|TRBJ2-7|TRBV5-6
TGTGCCAGCAGCTTCGGACCCGGCTCCTACGAGCAGTACTTC
CASSFGPGSYEQYF
>.|.|TRBJ1-1|TRBV4-3
TGCGCCAGCAGCCAAGCACAGGGTCCCTACATTGAAGCTTTCTTT
CASSQAQGPYIEAFF
>.|.|TRBJ2-7|TRBV28
TGTGCCAGCACCCATAACCCAAGGGCGGGGGAGCAGTACTTC
CASTHNPRAGEQYF
>TRBD1|.|TRBJ1-4|TRBV6-7
TGTGCCAGCAGTTACTCGGGACAGGGGGCGAATGAAAAACTGTTTTTT
CASSYSGQGANEKLFF
>TRBD1|.|TRBJ1-5|TRBV15
TGTGCCACCAGCAAGGGACAGGGGGACAATCAGCCCCAGCATTTT
CATSKGQGDNQPQHF
>.|.|TRBJ1-2|TRBV27
TGTGCCAGCAGTTTACGGGGGACTTGGGACTATGGCTACACCTTC
CASSLRGTWDYGYTF
>TRBD1|.|TRBJ2-1|TRBV10-2
TGCGCCAGCAGTCCTCTAGGGGGCCGCGTCGGTGAGCAGTTCTTC
CASSPLGGRVGEQFF
>TRBD1|.|TRBJ1-1|TRBV9
TGTGCCAGCAGCGTAGGCGGGACAGGGGTAAACGAAGCTTTCTTT
CASSVGGTGVNEAFF
>TRBD1|.|TRBJ2-7|TRBV4-3
TGCGCCAGCAGCCAAGAACAGGGGTTCTCCTACGAGCAGTACTTC
CASSQEQGFSYEQYF
>.|.|TRBJ1-1|TRBV7-9
TGTGCCAGCAGCTCCCTCGAAAGGGTCGGGACTGAAGCTTTCTTT
CASSSLERVGTEAFF
>.|.|TRBJ2-7|TRBV5-1
TGCGCCAGCAGCCCCTTTGGGGACCACCAAGGCGAGCAGTACTTC
CASSPFGDHQGEQYF